This T cell receptor (beta chain) is from a study of CXCR3-negative and CXCR3-positive naive CD8 T cells. The study made its TRB cDNA libraries by 5' RACE, adding UMI labels. TCRdb reprocessed the 5' RACE reads, keeping one entry per CDR3 protein, no DNA. The sample totals 100,000 to 150,000 distinct CDR3 sequences; its top ten clones hold around 0.41%. CDR1 is MNHEY and CDR2 is SVGEGT in the germline V gene. There are 14 residues in the CDR3. About this clonotype itself: Its cognate antigen is unknown.

Broader study findings: The TRBV-TRBJ usage of naive CXCR3-negative and CXCR3-positive cells was similar, but that of memory cells differed. For CXCR3-positive naive cells, TRB CDR3s were more hydrophobic than those of CXCR3-negative naive cells. Upon cryopreservation, CXCR3 expression partially decreased, and most assays used fresh PBMCs.

Each CD8+ T cell subset was flow-sorted in triplicate. Every sort contained 250,000 to 300,000 cells. CD45RO-CCR7+CD27+CD95- cells counted as naive CD8+ T cells. The sequencing sample was made of naive CXCR3+ CD8+ T cells from blood. Subset described: CD45RO-CCR7+CD27+CD95- naive CD8+ T cells expressing CXCR3 (TNR3+). This TCR was sampled from a human donor in good health. Some clones in this sample may be carry-over from other donors' samples. This chain uses TRBV6-2 or TRBV6-3 with TRBJ2-7; TCRdb calls TRBD1, which cannot be checked without DNA. CDR3 amino acids: CASSYTPPGVEQYF.